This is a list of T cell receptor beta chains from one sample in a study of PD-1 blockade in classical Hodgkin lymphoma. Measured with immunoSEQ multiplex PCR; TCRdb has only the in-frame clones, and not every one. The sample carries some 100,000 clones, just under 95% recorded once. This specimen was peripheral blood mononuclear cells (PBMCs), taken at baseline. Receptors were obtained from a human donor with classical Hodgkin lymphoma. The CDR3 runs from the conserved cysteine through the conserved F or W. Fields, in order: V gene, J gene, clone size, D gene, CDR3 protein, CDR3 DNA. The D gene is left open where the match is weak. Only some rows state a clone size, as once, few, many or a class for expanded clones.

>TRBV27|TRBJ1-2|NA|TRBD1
CASSSQGLHGYTF
TGTGCCAGCAGCTCACAGGGGTTGCATGGCTACACCTTC
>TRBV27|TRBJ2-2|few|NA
CASSFANTGELFF
TGTGCCAGCAGTTTTGCCAACACCGGGGAGCTGTTTTTT
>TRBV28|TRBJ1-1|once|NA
CASSPQSGPQAFF
TGTGCCAGCAGTCCCCAATCCGGGCCCCAAGCTTTCTTT
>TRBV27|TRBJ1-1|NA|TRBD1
CASRDRARAEAFF
TGTGCCAGCAGAGACAGGGCAAGGGCTGAAGCTTTCTTT
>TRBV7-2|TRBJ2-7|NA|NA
CASSLGTKYEQYF
TGTGCCAGCAGCTTAGGGACTAAGTACGAGCAGTACTTC
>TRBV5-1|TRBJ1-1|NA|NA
CASSSGDRGTEAFF
TGCGCCAGCAGCTCAGGGGACCGAGGAACTGAAGCTTTCTTT
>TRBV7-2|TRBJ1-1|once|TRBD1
CASSRQGMNTEAFF
TGTGCCAGCAGCCGACAGGGAATGAACACTGAAGCTTTCTTT
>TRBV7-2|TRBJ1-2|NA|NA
CASSHNWGYGYTF
TGTGCCAGCAGCCACAATTGGGGTTATGGCTACACCTTC
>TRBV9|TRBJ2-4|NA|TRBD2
CASSVGPGTSNLAKNIQYF
TGTGCCAGCAGCGTGGGACCCGGGACTAGCAATCTAGCCAAAAACATTCAGTACTTC
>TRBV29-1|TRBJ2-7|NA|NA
CSVSTSSYEQYF
TGCAGCGTTTCTACGTCCTCCTACGAGCAGTACTTC
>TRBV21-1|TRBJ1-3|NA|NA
CASSKTPRRNTIYF
TGTGCCAGCAGCAAAACACCACGTAGAAACACCATATATTTT
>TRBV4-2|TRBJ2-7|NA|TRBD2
CASSQVWLVGGRASYEQYF
TGTGCCAGCAGCCAAGTTTGGTTGGTCGGCGGGAGGGCATCCTACGAGCAGTACTTC
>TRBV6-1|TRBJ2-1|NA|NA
CASSEFEGVRGFF
TGTGCCAGCAGTGAGTTTGAAGGGGTAAGGGGGTTCTTC
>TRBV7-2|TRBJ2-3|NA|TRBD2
CASSLDRAGGGTDTQYF
TGTGCCAGCAGCTTAGACAGGGCGGGAGGCGGCACAGATACGCAGTATTTT
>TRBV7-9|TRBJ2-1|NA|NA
CASSLTRTLHSSPRDEQFF
TGTGCCAGCAGCTTAACAAGGACTCTCCATTCCTCCCCCCGGGATGAGCAGTTCTTC
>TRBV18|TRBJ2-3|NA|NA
CASSPRRGVGTDTQYF
TGTGCCAGCTCACCACGTCGGGGCGTCGGCACAGATACGCAGTATTTT
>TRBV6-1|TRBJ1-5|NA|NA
CASSEGQNQPQHF
TGTGCCAGCAGTGAGGGACAAAATCAGCCCCAGCATTTT
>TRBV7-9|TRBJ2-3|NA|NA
CASSSPSTDTQYF
TGTGCCAGCAGCTCGCCTAGCACAGATACGCAGTATTTT
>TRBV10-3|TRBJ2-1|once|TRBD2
CAISTSGRGNEQFF
TGTGCCATCAGCACTAGCGGGAGGGGCAATGAGCAGTTCTTC
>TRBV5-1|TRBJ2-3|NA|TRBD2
CASSSAAGGGTDTQYF
TGCGCCAGCAGCTCTGCCGCGGGAGGTGGCACAGATACGCAGTATTTT
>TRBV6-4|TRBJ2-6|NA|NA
CASRNSGANVLTF
TGTGCCAGCAGAAATTCTGGGGCCAACGTCCTGACTTTC
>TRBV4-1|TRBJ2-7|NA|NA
CASSQRDSYEQYF
TGCGCCAGCAGCCAACGGGACTCCTACGAGCAGTACTTC
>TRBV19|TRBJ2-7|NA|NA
CASSIGIEQYF
TGTGCCAGTAGTATTGGTATCGAGCAGTACTTC
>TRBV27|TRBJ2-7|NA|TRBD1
CASSAFPGQGGYF
TGTGCCAGCAGTGCATTTCCGGGACAGGGAGGGTACTTC
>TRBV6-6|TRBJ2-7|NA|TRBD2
CASSFQVGGPYEQYF
TGTGCCAGCAGTTTCCAAGTGGGAGGGCCATACGAGCAGTACTTC